Listed below are T cell receptor beta chains from one sample, sequenced in a study of CD8+CD57+ T cells in acquired aplastic anemia. TCRdb redid the calling of the reads with MiXCR, one entry per CDR3 protein. The sample includes 250,000 to 300,000 distinct CDR3 sequences, roughly three fifths seen only once; the top ten take under 8.5%. Sequenced: sorted CD4+, CD8+, or CD8+CD57+ T cells (not recorded which) from PBMCs. The receptors were sampled from a human donor with severe aplastic anemia or a healthy control (not recorded which). Both conserved end residues are part of each CDR3. The D gene is left open where the match is weak. Size is omitted from some rows. Given values are once, few, many or a class for expanded clones.

CDR3 DNA: TGTGCCAGCAGCGTAGAGGCCGGATTCTTGATACCCCTCCACTTT
CDR3 protein: CASSVEAGFLIPLHF
J gene: TRBJ1-6
clone size: many
V gene: TRBV9
D gene: NA

CDR3 DNA: TGTGCCAGCAGCCAAGAACGCGGGGGGATCTATGGCTACACCTTC
CDR3 protein: CASSQERGGIYGYTF
J gene: TRBJ1-2
clone size: NA
V gene: TRBV14
D gene: NA

CDR3 DNA: TGTGCCAGCATGGTCTGGGGGGAAGAGACCCAGTACTTC
CDR3 protein: CASMVWGEETQYF
J gene: TRBJ2-5
clone size: few
V gene: TRBV7-9
D gene: NA

CDR3 DNA: TGTGCCAGTAGTATTGACGGACTTCGGGATGAGCAGTTCTTC
CDR3 protein: CASSIDGLRDEQFF
J gene: TRBJ2-1
clone size: NA
V gene: TRBV19
D gene: NA

CDR3 DNA: TGTGCCAGCAGTCCGTTGTTCGAGCAGTACTTC
CDR3 protein: CASSPLFEQYF
J gene: TRBJ2-7
clone size: many
V gene: TRBV2
D gene: NA

CDR3 DNA: TGTGCCAGCAGTCCGAGCTTGATGAACACTGAAGCTTTCTTT
CDR3 protein: CASSPSLMNTEAFF
J gene: TRBJ1-1
clone size: NA
V gene: TRBV6-5
D gene: NA

CDR3 DNA: TGCAGTGCTAGGGACAGGGGATCGGCACTCTATGGCTACACCTTC
CDR3 protein: CSARDRGSALYGYTF
J gene: TRBJ1-2
clone size: NA
V gene: TRBV20-1
D gene: TRBD1

CDR3 DNA: TGCAGCGGGGAAGCTAGCGGGAGAGGGGGAGGCACAGATACGCAGTATTTT
CDR3 protein: CSGEASGRGGGTDTQYF
J gene: TRBJ2-3
clone size: once
V gene: TRBV29-1
D gene: TRBD2

CDR3 DNA: TGTGCCAGCAGCCTGGGACAGGGGGGCGAAGAGACCCAGTACTTC
CDR3 protein: CASSLGQGGEETQYF
J gene: TRBJ2-5
clone size: NA
V gene: TRBV7-9
D gene: TRBD1

CDR3 DNA: TGCGCCAGCAGTGTCGTCGCGGTGGGGGATGAAGCTTTCTTT
CDR3 protein: CASSVVAVGDEAFF
J gene: TRBJ1-1
clone size: NA
V gene: TRBV10-2
D gene: NA

CDR3 DNA: TGTGCCACCAAGGACAGGGAAGGCAATCAGCCCCAGCATTTT
CDR3 protein: CATKDREGNQPQHF
J gene: TRBJ1-5
clone size: NA
V gene: TRBV10-3
D gene: TRBD1

CDR3 DNA: TGTGCCAGCTCCACCGGGACAGGGGTTCAGCCCCAGCATTTT
CDR3 protein: CASSTGTGVQPQHF
J gene: TRBJ1-5
clone size: NA
V gene: TRBV18
D gene: TRBD1

CDR3 DNA: TGTGCCAGCAGCATAGGGGAAACCGGGGAGCTGTTTTTT
CDR3 protein: CASSIGETGELFF
J gene: TRBJ2-2
clone size: many
V gene: TRBV7-3
D gene: NA

CDR3 DNA: TGTGCCAGCAGCTTATTGCAGGGCTTCTATGGCTACACCTTC
CDR3 protein: CASSLLQGFYGYTF
J gene: TRBJ1-2
clone size: NA
V gene: TRBV7-8
D gene: NA

CDR3 DNA: TGTGCCACCAGTGCAGGGGGTGTCGGGGAGCTGTTTTTT
CDR3 protein: CATSAGGVGELFF
J gene: TRBJ2-2
clone size: many
V gene: TRBV24-1
D gene: TRBD1

CDR3 DNA: TGTGCCTGGAGCAAAAAACGGGACTCACCTACGGAGACCCAGTACTTC
CDR3 protein: CAWSKKRDSPTETQYF
J gene: TRBJ2-5
clone size: many
V gene: TRBV30
D gene: NA

CDR3 DNA: TGTGCCAGCAGTGGTGGCTCTAATTCACCCCTCCACTTT
CDR3 protein: CASSGGSNSPLHF
J gene: TRBJ1-6
clone size: few
V gene: TRBV5-5
D gene: NA

CDR3 DNA: TGCAGTGCTCCACGGTCCACGACGGGCGAGCAGTACTTC
CDR3 protein: CSAPRSTTGEQYF
J gene: TRBJ2-7
clone size: NA
V gene: TRBV20-1
D gene: NA

CDR3 DNA: TGTGCCATCAGTCCCTCCGGGACAGGGAATGAAAAACTGTTTTTT
CDR3 protein: CAISPSGTGNEKLFF
J gene: TRBJ1-4
clone size: NA
V gene: TRBV10-3
D gene: TRBD1

CDR3 DNA: TGTGCCAGCAGCCCAGGGACTCCATCGAACACCGGGGAGCTGTTTTTT
CDR3 protein: CASSPGTPSNTGELFF
J gene: TRBJ2-2
clone size: few
V gene: TRBV7-6
D gene: NA

CDR3 DNA: TGCAGTCAGGGACTAGCGATGACTGGCGAGCAGTACTTC
CDR3 protein: CSQGLAMTGEQYF
J gene: TRBJ2-7
clone size: NA
V gene: TRBV20-1
D gene: TRBD2

CDR3 DNA: TGTGCCACCAGCAACGCCGGGTCCGTGAATTCACCCCTCCACTTT
CDR3 protein: CATSNAGSVNSPLHF
J gene: TRBJ1-6
clone size: few
V gene: TRBV15
D gene: NA

CDR3 DNA: TGTGCCAGCAGTTACGGAGACAGTAGGAATTCACCCCTCCACTTT
CDR3 protein: CASSYGDSRNSPLHF
J gene: TRBJ1-6
clone size: once
V gene: TRBV6-6
D gene: NA

CDR3 DNA: TGCAGTGCTAGAAGCCCACAGGGTTTCCTCGAGCAGTACTTC
CDR3 protein: CSARSPQGFLEQYF
J gene: TRBJ2-7
clone size: many
V gene: TRBV20-1
D gene: NA

CDR3 DNA: TGTGCCAGCAGCTTAGTGCAGCCGATCTCTGGAAACACCATATATTTT
CDR3 protein: CASSLVQPISGNTIYF
J gene: TRBJ1-3
clone size: NA
V gene: TRBV7-8
D gene: NA

CDR3 DNA: TGTGCCATCAGTGACGGGGGGTGGGCCCTCCACTTT
CDR3 protein: CAISDGGWALHF
J gene: TRBJ1-6
clone size: few
V gene: TRBV10-3
D gene: NA